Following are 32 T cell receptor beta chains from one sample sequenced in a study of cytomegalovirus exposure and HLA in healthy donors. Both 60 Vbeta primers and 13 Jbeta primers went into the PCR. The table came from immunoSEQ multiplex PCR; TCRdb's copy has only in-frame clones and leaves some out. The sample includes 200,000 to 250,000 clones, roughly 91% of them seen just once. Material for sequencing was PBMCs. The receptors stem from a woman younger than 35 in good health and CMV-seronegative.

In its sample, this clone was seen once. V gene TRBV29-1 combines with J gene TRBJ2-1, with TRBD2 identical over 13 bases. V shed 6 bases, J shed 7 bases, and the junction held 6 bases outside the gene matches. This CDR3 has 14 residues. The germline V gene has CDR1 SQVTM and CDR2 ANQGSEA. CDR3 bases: TGCAGCGTCGTACTAGCGGGGGGGGTAAATGAGCAGTTCTTC. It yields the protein CSVVLAGGVNEQFF.

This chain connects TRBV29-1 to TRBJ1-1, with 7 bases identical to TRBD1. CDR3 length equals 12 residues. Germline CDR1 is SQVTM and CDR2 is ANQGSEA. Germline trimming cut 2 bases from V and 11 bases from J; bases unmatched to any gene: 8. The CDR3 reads CSVELQGPRAFF. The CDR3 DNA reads TGCAGCGTTGAACTACAGGGGCCTAGGGCTTTCTTT.

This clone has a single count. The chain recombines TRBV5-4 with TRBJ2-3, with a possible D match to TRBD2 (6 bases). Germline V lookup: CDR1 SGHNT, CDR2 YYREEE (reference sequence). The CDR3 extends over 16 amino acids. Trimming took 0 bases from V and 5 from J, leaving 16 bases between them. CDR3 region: CASSLGGTLPGDTQYF. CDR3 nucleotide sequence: TGTGCCAGCAGCTTGGGGGGGACTCTCCCCGGAGATACGCAGTATTTT.

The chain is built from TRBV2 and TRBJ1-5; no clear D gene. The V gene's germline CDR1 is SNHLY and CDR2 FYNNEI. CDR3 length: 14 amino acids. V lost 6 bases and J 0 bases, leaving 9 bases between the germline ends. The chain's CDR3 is CASRAGLSNQPQHF. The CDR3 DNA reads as TGTGCCAGCAGGGCCGGACTTAGCAATCAGCCCCAGCATTTT. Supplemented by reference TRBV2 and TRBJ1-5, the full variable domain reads EPEVTQTPSHQVTQMGQEVILRCVPISNHLYFYWYRQILGQKVEFLVSFYNNEISEKSEIFDDQFSVERPDGSNFTLKIRSTKLEDSAMYFCASRAGLSNQPQHFGDGTRLSIL.

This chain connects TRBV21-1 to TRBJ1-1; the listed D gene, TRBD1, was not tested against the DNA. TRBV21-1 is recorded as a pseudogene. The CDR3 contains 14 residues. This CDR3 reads CASAGTASDTEAFF. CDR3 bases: TGTGCCAGCGCCGGGACAGCTTCGGACACTGAAGCTTTCTTT.

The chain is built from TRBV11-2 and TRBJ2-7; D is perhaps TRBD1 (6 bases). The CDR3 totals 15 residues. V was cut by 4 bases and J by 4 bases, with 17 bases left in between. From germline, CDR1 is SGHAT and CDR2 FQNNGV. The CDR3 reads CASSWSGTSLYEQYF. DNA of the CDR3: TGTGCCAGCAGCTGGTCCGGGACAAGCCTTTACGAGCAGTACTTC.

The CDR3 region is CASSLVSSGSRDEQFF. The DNA for the CDR3 is TGTGCCAGCAGCTTGGTTTCTAGCGGGAGTCGCGATGAGCAGTTCTTC. The gene calls are TRBV5-6 and TRBJ2-1; 10 bases map to TRBD2. CDR3 length equals 16 residues. The germline V gene encodes CDR1 SGHDT and CDR2 YYEEEE. V was clipped by 0 bases and J by 8 bases; unmatched bases: 8. Combining the CDR3 with reference TRBV5-6 and TRBJ2-1 gives the whole variable domain DAGVTQSPTHLIKTRGQQVTLRCSPKSGHDTVSWYQQALGQGPQFIFQYYEEEERQRGNFPDRFSGHQFPNYSSELNVNALLLGDSALYLCASSLVSSGSRDEQFFGPGTRLTVL.

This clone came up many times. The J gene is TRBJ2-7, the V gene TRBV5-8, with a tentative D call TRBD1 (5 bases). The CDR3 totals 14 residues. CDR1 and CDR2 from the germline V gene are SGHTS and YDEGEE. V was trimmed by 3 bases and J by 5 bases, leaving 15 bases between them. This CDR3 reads CASSSYRNFDEQYF. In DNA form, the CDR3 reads TGTGCCAGCAGCTCATACAGGAATTTCGACGAGCAGTACTTC.

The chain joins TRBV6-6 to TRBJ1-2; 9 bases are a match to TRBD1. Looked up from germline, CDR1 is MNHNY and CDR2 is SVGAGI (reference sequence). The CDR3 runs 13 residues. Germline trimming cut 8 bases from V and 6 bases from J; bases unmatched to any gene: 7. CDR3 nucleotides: TGTGCCAGCTCATGGACAGGGGAAAATGGCTACACCTTC. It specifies CASSWTGENGYTF.

The CDR3 protein is CAWSGTGTGATDTQYF. In DNA form, the CDR3 reads TGTGCCTGGAGTGGAACTGGGACAGGGGCTACAGATACGCAGTATTTT. This chain uses TRBV30 with TRBJ2-3; 10 bases match TRBD1. Germline assignment: CDR1 GTSNPN and CDR2 SVGIG (reference sequence). CDR3 size: 16 residues. J gave up 3 bases and V 1 base, and 7 bases lay outside the gene matches.

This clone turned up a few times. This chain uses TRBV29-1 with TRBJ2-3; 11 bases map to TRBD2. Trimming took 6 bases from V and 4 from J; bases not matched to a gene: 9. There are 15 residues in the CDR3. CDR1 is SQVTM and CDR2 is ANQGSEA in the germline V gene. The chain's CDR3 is CSVRGLAGNADTQYF. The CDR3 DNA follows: TGCAGCGTCAGAGGACTAGCGGGCAATGCAGATACGCAGTATTTT.

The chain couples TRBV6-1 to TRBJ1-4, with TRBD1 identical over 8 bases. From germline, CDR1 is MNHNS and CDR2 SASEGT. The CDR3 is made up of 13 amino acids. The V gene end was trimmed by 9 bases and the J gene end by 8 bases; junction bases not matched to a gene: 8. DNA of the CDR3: TGTGCCAGTCGGACAGGGCATGGAGAAAAACTGTTTTTT. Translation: CASRTGHGEKLFF.

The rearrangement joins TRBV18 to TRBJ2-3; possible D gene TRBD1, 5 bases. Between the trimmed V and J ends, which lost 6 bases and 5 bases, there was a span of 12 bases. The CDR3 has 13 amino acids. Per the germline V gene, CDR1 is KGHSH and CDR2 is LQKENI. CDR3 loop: CASSQGREDTQYF. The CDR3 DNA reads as TGTGCCAGCTCCCAAGGCAGGGAAGATACGCAGTATTTT.

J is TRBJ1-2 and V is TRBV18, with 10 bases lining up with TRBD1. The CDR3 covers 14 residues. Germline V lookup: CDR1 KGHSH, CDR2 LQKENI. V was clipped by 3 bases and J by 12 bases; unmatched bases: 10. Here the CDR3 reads CASSPFDRGRGHTF. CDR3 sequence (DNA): TGTGCCAGCTCACCCTTCGACAGGGGGCGCGGCCACACCTTC.

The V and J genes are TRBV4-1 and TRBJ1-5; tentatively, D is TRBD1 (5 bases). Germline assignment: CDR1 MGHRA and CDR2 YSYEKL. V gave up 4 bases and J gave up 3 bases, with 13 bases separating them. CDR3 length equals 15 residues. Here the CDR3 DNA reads TGCGCCAGCAGCCCAGCTTGGGGGGACAATCAGCCCCAGCATTTT. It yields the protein CASSPAWGDNQPQHF.

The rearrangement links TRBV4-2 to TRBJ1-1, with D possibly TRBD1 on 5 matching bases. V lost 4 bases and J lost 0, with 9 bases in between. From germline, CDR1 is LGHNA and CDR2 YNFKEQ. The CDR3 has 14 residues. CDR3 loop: CASSPGLVNTEAFF. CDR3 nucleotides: TGTGCCAGCAGCCCGGGACTCGTGAACACTGAAGCTTTCTTT.

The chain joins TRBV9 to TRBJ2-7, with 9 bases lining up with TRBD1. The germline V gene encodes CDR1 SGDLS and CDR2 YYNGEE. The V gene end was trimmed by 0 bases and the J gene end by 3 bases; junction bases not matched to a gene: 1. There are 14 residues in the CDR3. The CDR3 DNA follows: TGTGCCAGCAGCGTAGCGACAGGGGGCTACGAGCAGTACTTC. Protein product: CASSVATGGYEQYF.

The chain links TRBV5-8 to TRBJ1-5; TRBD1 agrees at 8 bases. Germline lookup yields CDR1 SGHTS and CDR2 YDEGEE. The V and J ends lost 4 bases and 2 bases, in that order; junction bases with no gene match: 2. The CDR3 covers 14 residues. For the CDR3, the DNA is TGTGCCAGCAGCCCGACAGGGGGCAATCAGCCCCAGCATTTT. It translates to CASSPTGGNQPQHF.

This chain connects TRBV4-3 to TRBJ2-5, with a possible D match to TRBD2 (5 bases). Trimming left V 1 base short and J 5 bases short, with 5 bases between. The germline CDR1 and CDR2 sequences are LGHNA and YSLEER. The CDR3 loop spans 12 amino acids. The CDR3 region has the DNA TGCGCCAGCAGCCAAGGAGGGGAGACCCAGTACTTC. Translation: CASSQGGETQYF.

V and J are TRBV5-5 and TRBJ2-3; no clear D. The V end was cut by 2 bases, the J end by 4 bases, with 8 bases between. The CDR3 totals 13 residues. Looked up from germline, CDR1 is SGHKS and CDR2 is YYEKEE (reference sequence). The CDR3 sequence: CASSFEVSDTQYF. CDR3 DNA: TGTGCCAGCAGCTTCGAGGTTTCAGATACGCAGTATTTT.

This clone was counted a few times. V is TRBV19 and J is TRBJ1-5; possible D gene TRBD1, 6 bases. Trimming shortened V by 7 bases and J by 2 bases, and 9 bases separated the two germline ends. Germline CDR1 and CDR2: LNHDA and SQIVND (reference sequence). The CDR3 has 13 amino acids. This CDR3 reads CASTKGGNQPQHF. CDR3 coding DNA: TGTGCCAGTACCAAGGGGGGCAATCAGCCCCAGCATTTT.

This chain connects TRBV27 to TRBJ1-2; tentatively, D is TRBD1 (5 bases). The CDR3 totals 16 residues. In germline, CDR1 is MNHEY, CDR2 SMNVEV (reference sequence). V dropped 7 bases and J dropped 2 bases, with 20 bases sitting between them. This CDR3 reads CASTQSYGRGNYGYTF. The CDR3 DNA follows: TGTGCCAGCACTCAAAGTTACGGCCGGGGGAACTATGGCTACACCTTC.

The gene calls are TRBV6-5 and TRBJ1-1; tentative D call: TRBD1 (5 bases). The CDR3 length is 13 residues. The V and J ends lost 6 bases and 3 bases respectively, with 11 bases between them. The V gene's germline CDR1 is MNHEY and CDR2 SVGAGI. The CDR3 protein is CASRDWGDTEAFF. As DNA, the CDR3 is TGTGCCAGCAGGGATTGGGGGGACACTGAAGCTTTCTTT.

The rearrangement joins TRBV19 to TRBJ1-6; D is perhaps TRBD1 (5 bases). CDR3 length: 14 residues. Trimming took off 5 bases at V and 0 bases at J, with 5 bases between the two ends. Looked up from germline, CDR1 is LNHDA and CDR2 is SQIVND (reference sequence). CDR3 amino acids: CASSDSSYNSPLHF. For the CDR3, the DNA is TGTGCCAGTAGTGACAGCTCCTATAATTCACCCCTCCACTTT.

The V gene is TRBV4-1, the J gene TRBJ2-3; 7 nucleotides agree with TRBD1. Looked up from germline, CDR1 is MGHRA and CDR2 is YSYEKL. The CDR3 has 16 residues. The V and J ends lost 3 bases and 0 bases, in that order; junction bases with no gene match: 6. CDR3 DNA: TGCGCCAGCAGCCACCTGACAGGGCCTAGCACAGATACGCAGTATTTT. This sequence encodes CASSHLTGPSTDTQYF.

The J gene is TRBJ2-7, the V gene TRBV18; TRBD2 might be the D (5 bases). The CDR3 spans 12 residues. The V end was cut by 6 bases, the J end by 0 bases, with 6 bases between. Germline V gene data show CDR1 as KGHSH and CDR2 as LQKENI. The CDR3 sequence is CASSGVSYEQYF. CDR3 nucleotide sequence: TGTGCCAGCTCCGGGGTCTCCTACGAGCAGTACTTC.

This chain's CDR3 is CASSQDPGTGNQPQHF. CDR3 nucleotides: TGTGCCAGCAGCCAAGATCCAGGGACAGGCAATCAGCCCCAGCATTTT. The V call is TRBV4-2, the J call TRBJ1-5, with 7 bases matching TRBD1. With 0 bases clipped from V and 2 bases from J, the junction kept 4 bases outside the gene matches. The CDR3 has 16 residues. In germline, CDR1 is LGHNA, CDR2 YNFKEQ.

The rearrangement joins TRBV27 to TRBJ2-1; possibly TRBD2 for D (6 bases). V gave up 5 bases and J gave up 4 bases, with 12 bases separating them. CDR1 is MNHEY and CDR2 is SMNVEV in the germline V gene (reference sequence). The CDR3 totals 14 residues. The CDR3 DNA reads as TGTGCCAGCAGTCAGGGACTGACGTACAATGAGCAGTTCTTC. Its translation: CASSQGLTYNEQFF.

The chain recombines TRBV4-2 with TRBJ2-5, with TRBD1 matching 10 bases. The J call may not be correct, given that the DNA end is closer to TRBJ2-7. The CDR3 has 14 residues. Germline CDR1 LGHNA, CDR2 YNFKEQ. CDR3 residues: CASKPGTGDHEQYF. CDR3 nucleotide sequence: TGTGCCAGCAAACCCGGGACAGGGGATCACGAGCAGTACTTC.

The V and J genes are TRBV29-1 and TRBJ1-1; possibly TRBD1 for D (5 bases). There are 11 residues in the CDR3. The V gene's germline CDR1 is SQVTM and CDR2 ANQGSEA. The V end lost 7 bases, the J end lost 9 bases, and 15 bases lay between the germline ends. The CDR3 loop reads CSGAFSGQAFF. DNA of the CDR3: TGCAGCGGTGCATTTTCAGGGCAAGCTTTCTTT.

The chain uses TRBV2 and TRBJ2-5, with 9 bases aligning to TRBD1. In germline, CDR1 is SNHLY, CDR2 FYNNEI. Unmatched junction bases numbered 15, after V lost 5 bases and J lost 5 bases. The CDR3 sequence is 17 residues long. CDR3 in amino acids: CASSSLPPTGGGETQYF. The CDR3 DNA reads TGTGCCAGCAGTTCCCTCCCCCCGACAGGGGGTGGCGAGACCCAGTACTTC.

The CDR3 region is CASSRGRDTQYF. DNA of the CDR3: TGTGCCAGCAGCCGGGGGAGGGACACGCAGTATTTT. V is TRBV5-8 and J is TRBJ2-3, with TRBD2 identical over 7 bases. The CDR3 extends over 12 amino acids. Germline V CDR1 and CDR2: SGHTS, YDEGEE. Trimming at V came to 4 bases and at J to 9 bases, leaving 5 bases not matched to a gene.